These 24 T cell receptor beta chains share one sample of origin, sequenced in a study of T cell responses to AZD1222 COVID-19 vaccine. Assay: immunoSEQ multiplex PCR; the TCRdb copy retains only in-frame clones and omits some. The sample contains around 140,000 clones, roughly 89% of which appear only once. The material sequenced was peripheral blood, taken on day 0 of AZD1222 vaccination. Receptors originate from an adult in good health.

This chain joins TRBV7-2 and TRBJ2-2; 8 bases map to TRBD2. The CDR3 has 18 residues. V lost 2 bases, J lost 9 bases, and 17 bases stayed unmatched. The germline gives CDR1 SGHTA, CDR2 FQGNSA. CDR3 sequence (DNA): TGTGCCAGCAGCTTAATTAGTGGGCCTAGCGGGTATGGATGGGAGCTGTTTTTT. Translating it yields CASSLISGPSGYGWELFF.

The chain links TRBV29-1 to TRBJ2-5; D might be TRBD1 (6 bases). The CDR3 spans 16 residues. V was trimmed by 4 bases and J by 5 bases, leaving 23 bases between them. Germline V gene sequence: CDR1 SQVTM, CDR2 ANQGSEA. This CDR3 reads CSVVLTGPSIVETQYF. The CDR3 DNA follows: TGCAGCGTTGTTCTGACAGGCCCATCAATCGTGGAGACCCAGTACTTC.

The CDR3 DNA sequence: TGTGCCAGCAGCGTATCATTTGGGACTGAAGCTTTCTTT. It encodes CASSVSFGTEAFF. The chain recombines TRBV9 with TRBJ1-1; D unclear. Trimming stripped 1 base from V and 5 bases from J, with 9 bases between. Germline CDR1 is SGDLS and CDR2 is YYNGEE. The CDR3 is 13 amino acids.

The V gene is TRBV27, the J gene TRBJ1-1, with 10 nucleotides matching TRBD1. The V and J ends lost 4 bases and 5 bases, in that order; junction bases with no gene match: 7. Germline CDR1 and CDR2: MNHEY and SMNVEV (reference sequence). The CDR3 is 15 residues long. The DNA for the CDR3 is TGTGCCAGCAGTTCTCCCGGGACAGGGGCTACTGAAGCTTTCTTT. It encodes CASSSPGTGATEAFF.

This clone is a singleton in its sample. This rearrangement joins TRBV5-4 to TRBJ1-2; no clear D. The CDR3 length is 15 residues. Trimming left V 0 bases short and J 4 bases short, with 13 bases between. Germline values: CDR1 SGHNT, CDR2 YYREEE (reference sequence). The chain's CDR3 is CASSLDPSGIYGYTF. The CDR3, as DNA: TGTGCCAGCAGCTTGGATCCCTCCGGGATCTATGGCTACACCTTC.

A single count supports this clone. The rearrangement links TRBV24-1 to TRBJ2-1; 10 positions agree with TRBD2. The CDR3 is made up of 17 amino acids. Trimming at V came to 7 bases and at J to 0 bases, leaving 8 bases not matched to a gene. CDR1 and CDR2 from the germline V gene are KGHDR and SFDVKD. The CDR3 coding sequence is TGTGCCACCAGAGGAAGAGGACTAGCGGACTCCTACAATGAGCAGTTCTTC. Translation: CATRGRGLADSYNEQFF.

This clone was observed a single time. This sequence joins TRBV7-9 and TRBJ1-1; D perhaps matches TRBD1 (5 bases). The CDR3 spans 13 residues. Trimming took 3 bases from V and 4 from J, leaving 9 bases between them. CDR1 and CDR2 (germline): SEHNR, FQNEAQ (reference sequence). CDR3 in DNA: TGTGCCAGCAGCTTCGGTCAGGGCACTGAAGCTTTCTTT. It codes for CASSFGQGTEAFF.

This CDR3 reads CASSYTGRNQPQHF. CDR3 nucleotides: TGTGCCAGCAGTTACACAGGGCGAAATCAGCCCCAGCATTTT. The chain combines TRBV27 with TRBJ1-5; the D gene is possibly TRBD1 (6 bases). The CDR3 is made up of 14 amino acids. Germline CDR1 and CDR2: MNHEY and SMNVEV (reference sequence). V gave up 4 bases and J gave up 4 bases, with 11 bases separating them.

The chain couples TRBV9 to TRBJ1-6, with 7 bases aligning to TRBD1. The J segment lost 6 bases and the V segment lost 3 bases, leaving 3 bases of the junction unmatched. CDR3 size: 14 residues. The V gene's germline CDR1 is SGDLS and CDR2 YYNGEE. This CDR3 reads CASSAGGSNSPLHF. CDR3 sequence (DNA): TGTGCCAGCAGCGCAGGGGGTAGTAATTCACCCCTCCACTTT. The whole variable domain, remainder taken from reference TRBV9 and TRBJ1-6, is DSGVTQTPKHLITATGQRVTLRCSPRSGDLSVYWYQQSLDQGLQFLIQYYNGEERAKGNILERFSAQQFPDLHSELNLSSLELGDSALYFCASSAGGSNSPLHFGNGTRLTVT.

This clone was seen only once. This sequence joins TRBV27 and TRBJ2-1; no firm D call. Germline V CDR1 and CDR2: MNHEY, SMNVEV (reference sequence). The CDR3 length is 15 residues. V was cut by 8 bases and J by 0 bases, with 14 bases left in between. CDR3 amino acids: CASASLPVSYNEQFF. The CDR3 coding sequence is TGTGCCAGCGCTTCTCTACCCGTCTCCTACAATGAGCAGTTCTTC.

This rearrangement joins TRBV4-1 to TRBJ1-1; TRBD1 agrees at 9 bases. CDR3 length: 16 residues. Germline lookup yields CDR1 MGHRA and CDR2 YSYEKL. V lost 2 bases to trimming and J lost 0 bases; unmatched junction nucleotides: 4. The CDR3 protein is CASSQPGTGLNTEAFF. The CDR3 DNA follows: TGCGCCAGCAGCCAACCCGGGACAGGGTTGAACACTGAAGCTTTCTTT.

This clone has just a few counts. The chain's CDR3 is CASSLFFSGNTIYF. The CDR3, as DNA: TGTGCCAGCAGCTTATTCTTCTCTGGAAACACCATATATTTT. The chain combines TRBV7-9 with TRBJ1-3; D gene uncertain. Germline CDR1 reads SEHNR; CDR2 reads FQNEAQ (reference sequence). V dropped 2 bases and J dropped 0 bases, with 5 bases sitting between them. This CDR3 comprises 14 residues.

There are a few counts of this clone. This chain connects TRBV27 to TRBJ2-3; possibly TRBD1 for D (6 bases). V dropped 6 bases and J dropped 4 bases, with 14 bases sitting between them. Germline CDR1 reads MNHEY; CDR2 reads SMNVEV (reference sequence). CDR3 length: 14 residues. The CDR3 reads CASSPRGGADTQYF. As DNA, the CDR3 is TGTGCCAGCAGCCCCAGAGGGGGTGCAGATACGCAGTATTTT.

The chain recombines TRBV7-9 with TRBJ1-2; no firm D call. The CDR3 extends over 13 amino acids. The V and J ends lost 5 bases and 7 bases respectively, with 14 bases between them. CDR1 SEHNR and CDR2 FQNEAQ come from the germline V gene (reference sequence). The CDR3 reads CASSPTGDGGYTF. CDR3 DNA sequence: TGTGCCAGCAGCCCGACGGGTGACGGTGGCTACACCTTC.

The CDR3 DNA reads as TGTGCCAGCAGGATGGGACAGGAGACTGGAACTGAAGCTTTCTTT. It is translated as CASRMGQETGTEAFF. The V call is TRBV2, the J call TRBJ1-1; 8 positions agree with TRBD1. Germline CDR1 reads SNHLY; CDR2 reads FYNNEI. The V segment lost 6 bases and the J segment 5 bases; nucleotides outside the gene matches: 11. This CDR3 has 15 amino acids.

This chain joins TRBV13 and TRBJ1-2, with 11 bases that match TRBD1. The germline gives CDR1 PRHDT, CDR2 FYEKMQ (reference sequence). Losses at the gene ends were 5 bases for V and 7 bases for J; bases not matched to a gene: 6. CDR3 length: 14 residues. The CDR3 protein is CASSPRTGGVGYTF. CDR3 nucleotide sequence: TGTGCCAGCAGCCCGCGGACAGGGGGCGTTGGCTACACCTTC.

This chain uses TRBV15 with TRBJ1-1; the D is unclear. V was pared by 0 bases and J by 1 base, with 6 bases between. Germline-derived CDR1 and CDR2 are LNHNV and YYDKDF (reference sequence). This CDR3 has 14 amino acids. The CDR3 coding sequence is TGTGCCACCAGCAGAGATAGGGCGAACACTGAAGCTTTCTTT. This encodes CATSRDRANTEAFF. The complete variable domain, with remaining parts taken from reference TRBV15 and TRBJ1-1, reads DAMVIQNPRYQVTQFGKPVTLSCSQTLNHNVMYWYQQKSSQAPKLLFHYYDKDFNNEADTPDNFQSRRPNTSFCFLDIRSPGLGDTAMYLCATSRDRANTEAFFGQGTRLTVV.

V is TRBV24-1 and J is TRBJ2-5, with D possibly being TRBD1 (6 bases). Germline V gives CDR1 KGHDR, CDR2 SFDVKD. The CDR3 consists of 15 residues. V was pared by 7 bases and J by 1 base, with 15 bases between. The CDR3 sequence is CATSHRQVFQETQYF. In DNA, the CDR3 is TGTGCCACCAGCCACCGACAGGTTTTCCAAGAGACCCAGTACTTC.

The CDR3 DNA is TGTGCCAGCAGCACAATGGCTAGCGGCTACGAGCAGTACTTC. It is translated as CASSTMASGYEQYF. The chain combines TRBV7-9 with TRBJ2-7; 7 bases line up with TRBD2. V dropped 5 bases and J dropped 3; count of bases not matched to a gene: 7. There are 14 residues in the CDR3. Germline V gene lookup returns CDR1 SEHNR and CDR2 FQNEAQ (reference sequence).

This rearrangement joins TRBV13 to TRBJ1-6; TRBD1 might be the D (5 bases). V lost 3 bases to trimming and J lost 13 bases, with 10 bases between them. The CDR3 totals 12 residues. Germline-derived CDR1 and CDR2 are PRHDT and FYEKMQ (reference sequence). CDR3 region: CASSFLKGPLHF. DNA for the CDR3: TGTGCCAGCAGCTTTTTAAAGGGGCCCCTCCACTTT.

V gene TRBV20-1 combines with J gene TRBJ1-1; D remains unclear. The CDR3 is 13 residues long. The germline V and J ends were trimmed by 3 bases and 0 bases, with 8 bases remaining between them. CDR1 is DFQATT, CDR2 SNEGSKA, per germline (reference sequence). The CDR3 here is CSASRPMNTEAFF. The CDR3 nucleotides read TGCAGTGCTAGTCGGCCCATGAACACTGAAGCTTTCTTT.

The rearrangement uses TRBV4-2 and TRBJ2-3, with 8 bases aligning to TRBD2. Germline CDR1 reads LGHNA; CDR2 reads YNFKEQ. This CDR3 has 16 amino acids. Trimming cost V 4 bases and J 1 base; bases outside gene matches: 7. CDR3 DNA sequence: TGTGCCAGCAGCCCGGGCGGGAGGATTGGCACAGATACGCAGTATTTT. Its translation is CASSPGGRIGTDTQYF.

The J gene is TRBJ1-1, the V gene TRBV4-1, with TRBD1 matching 8 bases. Germline lookup yields CDR1 MGHRA and CDR2 YSYEKL. V dropped 5 bases and J dropped 3; count of bases not matched to a gene: 26. CDR3 length: 21 residues. CDR3 loop: CASSTHPPVDRGLAVDTEAFF. The CDR3 DNA is TGCGCCAGCAGCACCCATCCCCCGGTTGACAGGGGCCTTGCGGTGGACACTGAAGCTTTCTTT.

This chain links TRBV19 with TRBJ2-3; possibly TRBD2 for D (7 bases). The CDR3 is 15 amino acids. Germline-derived CDR1 and CDR2 are LNHDA and SQIVND (reference sequence). V was pared by 6 bases and J by 4 bases, with 17 bases between. CDR3 amino acids: CASSPIGGQSDTQYF. The CDR3 DNA reads TGTGCCAGTAGCCCAATCGGGGGGCAGTCAGATACGCAGTATTTT.